A selection of T cell receptor beta chains follows, all from one sample in a study of blood T cell repertoires in COVID-19. Libraries were prepared by immunoSEQ multiplex PCR; TCRdb keeps only in-frame clonotypes and omits some of them. In the table there are 200,000 to 250,000 clones, roughly nine tenths of which are singletons. The specimen was peripheral blood. These receptors all stem from a woman in her forties or fifties with acute or convalescent COVID-19. Both conserved end residues are part of each CDR3. A D gene is named only where the DNA matches it firmly. The size field is filled for only some rows; it gives once, few, many or a size class.

TGTGCCATCAGCCTTGGTAGGGGGGGGGATACGCAGTATTTT,CAISLGRGGDTQYF,TRBJ2-3,14,TRBV10-3,NA,NA
TGTGCCAGCAGCCCGACAGGTGGGTCTCAGCCCCAGCATTTT,CASSPTGGSQPQHF,TRBJ1-5,14,TRBV7-2,NA,NA
TGTGCCAGCAGCTTGTCCCCGACAGGAAACACCATATATTTT,CASSLSPTGNTIYF,TRBJ1-3,14,TRBV5-6,NA,NA
TGTGCCTGGAGATCCGTATCTTACAATGAGCAGTTCTTC,CAWRSVSYNEQFF,TRBJ2-1,13,TRBV30,NA,NA
TGCGCCAGCAGCCAAGTCCCCGACAGACCCAACGGCGAGCAGTACTTC,CASSQVPDRPNGEQYF,TRBJ2-7,16,TRBV4-1,NA,NA
TGCGCCAGCAGCCCGGACAGCTCTCTCGGGAATCAGCCCCAGCATTTT,CASSPDSSLGNQPQHF,TRBJ1-5,16,TRBV5-1,NA,NA
TGTGCCAGCTCGATCGAGGGGGTTGGTGGCTACACCTTC,CASSIEGVGGYTF,TRBJ1-2,13,TRBV18,NA,NA
TGTGCCAGCAGCTTCGGGGGCGAGCAGTACTTC,CASSFGGEQYF,TRBJ2-7,11,TRBV7-9,NA,NA
TGTGCCAGCAGCCAACCCGGGGAAAAACGCGAGCAGTACTTC,CASSQPGEKREQYF,TRBJ2-7,14,TRBV14,NA,NA
TGTGCCAGCAGGTCCGTGGGGGGGAGCCGGACCGGGGAGCTGTTTTTT,CASRSVGGSRTGELFF,TRBJ2-2,16,TRBV5-8,TRBD2,NA
TGTGCCAGCTCATCTTACTCTGGGGCCAACGTCCTGACTTTC,CASSSYSGANVLTF,TRBJ2-6,14,TRBV18,NA,few
TGTGCCAGCAGCATTCGGACTAGCCTGGCAGATACGCAGTATTTT,CASSIRTSLADTQYF,TRBJ2-3,15,TRBV9,TRBD2,NA
TGCGCCAGCAGCCAGGATCCTCCTAGCACAGATACGCAGTATTTT,CASSQDPPSTDTQYF,TRBJ2-3,15,TRBV5-1,NA,NA
TGTGCCAGCAGCCAATTGAGTGGGGGGGGCCCCGGCTATGGCTACACCTTC,CASSQLSGGGPGYGYTF,TRBJ1-2,17,TRBV3-1/TRBV3-2,NA,once
TGTGCCAGTACCAATCAGGATGAGCAGTTCTTC,CASTNQDEQFF,TRBJ2-1,11,TRBV6-5,NA,NA
TGTGCCAGCAGTTACGGGCCGGGGGGCTATGGCTACACCTTC,CASSYGPGGYGYTF,TRBJ1-2,14,TRBV6-2/TRBV6-3,NA,few
TGTGCCAGCAGGCCCCAGGGCGCTCTAGCGGGGCAAGAGACCCAGTACTTC,CASRPQGALAGQETQYF,TRBJ2-5,17,TRBV11-2,TRBD2,NA
TGTGCCAGCAGCTTGGTAGGGTCAGGGAGCAATCAGCCCCAGCATTTT,CASSLVGSGSNQPQHF,TRBJ1-5,16,TRBV5-6,NA,NA
TGTGCCAGCAGTTACCCTATGACAGGGACGGGCACTGAAGCTTTCTTT,CASSYPMTGTGTEAFF,TRBJ1-1,16,TRBV6-2/TRBV6-3,TRBD1,NA
TGTGCCAGCAGCTTACCCGGGACTAGCGGGAGACATGAGCAGTTCTTC,CASSLPGTSGRHEQFF,TRBJ2-1,16,TRBV5-5,TRBD2,once
TGTGCCAGCAGCGCGGCGGGAGAAAGCACAGATACGCAGTATTTT,CASSAAGESTDTQYF,TRBJ2-3,15,TRBV9,TRBD2,NA
TGTGCCAGCAGCCCCTACAACACTGAAGCTTTCTTT,CASSPYNTEAFF,TRBJ1-1,12,TRBV7-2,NA,NA
TGTGCCAGCAGTTTACTCCTGGGACAGGCGTCAGATACGCAGTATTTT,CASSLLLGQASDTQYF,TRBJ2-3,16,TRBV27,TRBD1,NA
TGCGCCAGCAGCCAAGCCTTAGCGGGACTTCGCGAGCAGTACTTC,CASSQALAGLREQYF,TRBJ2-7,15,TRBV4-1,TRBD2,NA
TGCGCCAGCAGTCCTCTCCAGGCTATCCCCTACGAGCAGTACTTC,CASSPLQAIPYEQYF,TRBJ2-7,15,TRBV5-1,NA,NA
TGTGCCAGCAGCTCCAGACTAGCGGGCTCCTACAATGAGCAGTTCTTC,CASSSRLAGSYNEQFF,TRBJ2-1,16,TRBV5-8,TRBD2,NA
TGCGCCAGCAGCACCCAGGGTCTTAGCTCCTACGAGCAGTACTTC,CASSTQGLSSYEQYF,TRBJ2-7,15,TRBV5-1,NA,NA
TGTGCCAGTACCCCAGGGGGGTTGGGGTTCACCTATGGCTACACCTTC,CASTPGGLGFTYGYTF,TRBJ1-2,16,TRBV19,TRBD1,NA
TGTGCCAGCAGATTAGCGGGGAGGGAGACCCAGTACTTC,CASRLAGRETQYF,TRBJ2-5,13,TRBV5-6,TRBD2,NA
TGTGCCAGCAGTTCCTTCGGCAGGGTCAATCAGCCCCAGCATTTT,CASSSFGRVNQPQHF,TRBJ1-5,15,TRBV6-6,NA,NA
TGTGCCAGCTGCGCCTCAGGGGGCGAGCAGTACTTC,CASCASGGEQYF,TRBJ2-7,12,TRBV7-9,TRBD1,few
TGTGCCAGCAGCTTCCGGGACAGGGGGTACGAGCAGTACTTC,CASSFRDRGYEQYF,TRBJ2-7,14,TRBV5-4,TRBD1,NA
TGTGCCAGCTCGCAGGGACAGGCCAACACCGGGGAGCTGTTTTTT,CASSQGQANTGELFF,TRBJ2-2,15,TRBV18,TRBD1,NA
TGTGCCAGCAGCCTGGGACTAGGCACAGATACGCAGTATTTT,CASSLGLGTDTQYF,TRBJ2-3,14,TRBV7-2,TRBD2,NA
TGTGCCAGTAGTATAGATCTTTTTCCCATCCTGGACAGGGGCGTATCCTATGGCTACACCTTC,CASSIDLFPILDRGVSYGYTF,TRBJ1-2,21,TRBV19,TRBD1,NA